This TCR beta chain derives from a study of cytomegalovirus exposure and HLA in healthy donors. Broader study findings: Previously analyzed data showed that most TCR beta V segments were productive at a frequency of about 90% or about 30%. 164 TCR beta chains were listed as cytomegalovirus-associated. For TCR beta chains, V- and J-gene trimming was later linked to a missense DCLRE1C variant.

CDR1 is GTSNPN and CDR2 is SVGIG in the germline V gene (reference sequence). The CDR3 contains 14 residues. Trimming took 0 bases from V and 3 from J; bases not matched to a gene: 1. It was with 60 Vbeta and 13 Jbeta primers that the PCR ran. Repertoires were generated with immunoSEQ multiplex PCR, while TCRdb's copy carries only in-frame clones and drops some. The data show 150,000 to 250,000 clones, approximately 79% seen once. A remark on this clone: The antigen is undetermined.

The chain joins TRBV30 to TRBJ2-1; 8 positions agree with TRBD2. The source of this sequence is a woman aged 25 to 45 in good health and CMV-seropositive. Sequencing was done on a sample of PBMCs. In nucleotides, the CDR3 is TGTGCCTGGAGTGTAGCGGGGGTCTACAATGAGCAGTTCTTC. Its translation: CAWSVAGVYNEQFF.